This TCR beta chain was identified during a study of cytomegalovirus exposure and HLA in healthy donors. Amplification used 60 Vbeta primers and 13 Jbeta primers. Sequenced by immunoSEQ multiplex PCR; TCRdb stores in-frame clones only, minus some. This sample has 90,000 to 150,000 clones, with about 80% found just once. CDR3 length equals 12 residues. Germline V gene sequence: CDR1 MGHDK, CDR2 SYGVNS. Trimming took 4 bases from V and 3 from J, leaving 3 bases between them. This clone was counted a single time. Input material: PBMCs. This rearrangement joins TRBV25-1 to TRBJ1-4; D gene ambiguous. This TCR was recovered from a woman aged 40 to 50 in good health and CMV-seropositive. The CDR3 nucleotides read TGTGCCAGCAGTGTAGCTAATGAAAAACTGTTTTTT. It specifies CASSVANEKLFF.